This T cell receptor beta chain was retrieved from a study of blood T cell repertoires in COVID-19. Method: immunoSEQ multiplex PCR; TCRdb's copy keeps in-frame clones and lacks some. The sample lists hundreds of thousands of clones, 90% to 95% occurring once. V was clipped by 7 bases and J by 6 bases, with 8 bases between them. The CDR3 length is 11 residues. Germline V CDR1 and CDR2: SNHLY, FYNNEI. The chain couples TRBV2 to TRBJ2-3, with unresolved D. The clonotype originates from a woman younger than 30 who had recovered from COVID-19. Sequencing used peripheral blood. CDR3 nucleotides: TGTGCCAGCACCCAGGTGGATACGCAGTATTTT. Translating gives CASTQVDTQYF.